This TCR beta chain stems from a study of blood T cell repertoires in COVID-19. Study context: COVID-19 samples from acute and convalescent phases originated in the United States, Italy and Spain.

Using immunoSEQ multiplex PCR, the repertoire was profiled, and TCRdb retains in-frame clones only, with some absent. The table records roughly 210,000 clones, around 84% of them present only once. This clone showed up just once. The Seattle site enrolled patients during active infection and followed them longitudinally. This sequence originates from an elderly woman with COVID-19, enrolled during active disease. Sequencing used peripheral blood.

This chain's CDR3 is CASSTHGGWQFF. In nucleotides, the CDR3 is TGTGCCAGCAGCACCCATGGGGGCTGGCAGTTCTTC. The rearrangement uses TRBV7-9 and TRBJ2-1; D is possibly TRBD1 (6 bases). CDR1 and CDR2 from the germline V gene are SEHNR and FQNEAQ (reference sequence). This CDR3 is 12 amino acids long. Trimming removed 5 bases at V and 12 bases at J, with 14 bases between. Full variable domain (rest looked up from reference TRBV7-9 and TRBJ2-1): DTGVSQNPRHKITKRGQNVTFRCDPISEHNRLYWYRQTLGQGPEFLTYFQNEAQLEKSRLLSDRFSAERPKGSFSTLEIQRTEQGDSAMYLCASSTHGGWQFFGPGTRLTVL.